The 22 T cell receptor beta chains presented below share a single source sample, sequenced in a study of shared clonotypes between healthy human individuals. Method: immunoSEQ multiplex PCR; TCRdb's copy keeps in-frame clones and lacks some. In the table there are about 770,000 clones, 72% of which are singletons. Sequencing used memory CD4+ T cells sorted from blood. Subset given: CD45RA-negative fraction. These receptors were obtained from a woman in her thirties in good health.

This clone showed up many times. This chain uses TRBV11-2 with TRBJ2-7, with D perhaps matching TRBD1 (5 bases). Per the germline V gene, CDR1 is SGHAT and CDR2 is FQNNGV. This CDR3 has 16 residues. Trimming cost V 1 base and J 5 bases, with 18 bases left between them. Written as DNA, the CDR3 is TGTGCCAGCAGCTTAGTTTTAGAAACAGGTGCCCACGAGCAGTACTTC. Translated: CASSLVLETGAHEQYF.

Concerning this clone itself: The same CDR3 arises from other DNA sequences in this sample as well. This sequence joins TRBV2 and TRBJ1-1; no firm D call. The length of the CDR3 is 14 residues. The germline gives CDR1 SNHLY, CDR2 FYNNEI. Trimming pared 6 bases from V and 0 bases from J, leaving 11 bases between. In nucleotides, the CDR3 is TGTGCCAGCAGGGGTAGGGTTATGAACACTGAAGCTTTCTTT. Protein: CASRGRVMNTEAFF. Full variable domain (rest looked up from reference TRBV2 and TRBJ1-1): EPEVTQTPSHQVTQMGQEVILRCVPISNHLYFYWYRQILGQKVEFLVSFYNNEISEKSEIFDDQFSVERPDGSNFTLKIRSTKLEDSAMYFCASRGRVMNTEAFFGQGTRLTVV.

The gene calls are TRBV5-4 and TRBJ2-3, with 9 bases fitting TRBD2. J gave up 5 bases and V 3 bases, and 16 bases lay outside the gene matches. The CDR3 runs 18 residues. Per germline, CDR1 SGHNT and CDR2 YYREEE (reference sequence). CDR3 sequence (DNA): TGTGCCAGCAGCTCCCTGGGCTCGGGCGCTAGCGGGATAGATACGCAGTATTTT. As protein: CASSSLGSGASGIDTQYF.

This clone was seen a few times. The chain's CDR3 is CASSITGTSLVQFF. Written as DNA, the CDR3 is TGTGCCAGCAGTATAACCGGGACTAGTTTAGTTCAGTTCTTC. The chain combines TRBV6-4 with TRBJ2-1; TRBD2 matches 8 bases. The junction had 13 bases not matched to a gene; V was cut back by 5 bases and J by 13 bases. Germline CDR1 reads MRHNA; CDR2 reads SNTAGT. The CDR3 spans 14 residues.

The rearrangement uses TRBV4-1 and TRBJ2-3; a weak D match, TRBD2 (6 bases). Trimming pared 4 bases from V and 2 bases from J, leaving 16 bases between. CDR3 length equals 16 residues. Germline V lookup: CDR1 MGHRA, CDR2 YSYEKL. The CDR3 region has the DNA TGCGCCAGCAGCCCAGGGACTGGAGGAACCACAGATACGCAGTATTTT. Its protein is CASSPGTGGTTDTQYF.

This sequence joins TRBV11-2 and TRBJ1-5, with TRBD1 as a possible D gene (6 bases). Trimming pared 1 base from V and 3 bases from J, leaving 7 bases between. CDR1 is SGHAT and CDR2 is FQNNGV in the germline V gene. CDR3 size: 14 residues. The CDR3 loop is CASSLAGDNQPQHF. CDR3 DNA: TGTGCCAGCAGCTTAGCAGGGGACAATCAGCCCCAGCATTTT.

This chain connects TRBV15 to TRBJ1-1; 9 positions agree with TRBD1. The ends lost 5 bases at V and 3 bases at J; junction bases unmatched: 13. The CDR3 has 17 residues. CDR1 LNHNV and CDR2 YYDKDF come from the germline V gene (reference sequence). CDR3 nucleotides: TGTGCCACCAGCGTAGAACAGGGGGCGCATTGGGACACTGAAGCTTTCTTT. This encodes CATSVEQGAHWDTEAFF.

V usage is TRBV6-4 and J usage is TRBJ2-2; perhaps TRBD1 as D (6 bases). V dropped 4 bases and J dropped 4 bases, with 10 bases sitting between them. Germline V gene data show CDR1 as MRHNA and CDR2 as SNTAGT. The CDR3 has 14 amino acids. The CDR3 sequence: CASSVLGGTGELFF. CDR3 nucleotide sequence: TGTGCCAGCAGTGTCCTAGGGGGCACCGGGGAGCTGTTTTTT.

The chain combines TRBV18 with TRBJ2-3; D possibly corresponds to TRBD1 (6 bases). V gave up 6 bases and J gave up 6 bases, with 16 bases separating them. Germline values: CDR1 KGHSH, CDR2 LQKENI. The CDR3 runs 14 residues. CDR3 residues: CASSSTGFDDTQYF. The CDR3 DNA sequence: TGTGCCAGCTCTTCTACAGGGTTCGATGATACGCAGTATTTT.

This chain joins TRBV29-1 and TRBJ1-1; D might be TRBD1 (5 bases). Germline CDR1 reads SQVTM; CDR2 reads ANQGSEA. The CDR3 consists of 14 residues. The V end was cut by 6 bases, the J end by 5 bases, with 19 bases between. CDR3 coding DNA: TGCAGCGTCGATTACAGTGGGGCGGGTACTGAAGCTTTCTTT. Translating it yields CSVDYSGAGTEAFF.

V usage is TRBV6-1 and J usage is TRBJ1-4; D is uncertain. The CDR3 consists of 14 residues. Trimming cost V 5 bases and J 8 bases, with 15 bases left between them. Germline V lookup: CDR1 MNHNS, CDR2 SASEGT. In DNA form, the CDR3 reads TGTGCCAGCAGTATATCCTACGCAAAAGAAAAACTGTTTTTT. Translated, it gives CASSISYAKEKLFF.

The gene calls are TRBV6-1 and TRBJ2-3; the D is unclear. The CDR3 covers 15 residues. CDR1 MNHNS and CDR2 SASEGT come from the germline V gene. V lost 4 bases and J lost 3, with 14 bases in between. Written as DNA, the CDR3 is TGTGCCAGCAGTGTTGGATTGACACGTACAGATACGCAGTATTTT. Its protein product is CASSVGLTRTDTQYF.

The chain couples TRBV14 to TRBJ2-1, with 11 positions matching TRBD2. Trimming cost V 4 bases and J 10 bases; bases outside gene matches: 12. CDR1 is SGHDN, CDR2 FVKESK, per germline. This CDR3 is built from 16 residues. Here the CDR3 reads CASSPSSGRGLGEQFF. The CDR3 bases are TGTGCCAGCAGCCCGAGTAGCGGGAGGGGCTTGGGGGAGCAGTTCTTC.

This chain connects TRBV9 to TRBJ1-3; the D is unclear. Trimming cost V 2 bases and J 0 bases, with 3 bases left between them. The length of the CDR3 is 13 residues. Looked up from germline, CDR1 is SGDLS and CDR2 is YYNGEE. The CDR3 reads CASSVSSGNTIYF. Here the CDR3 DNA reads TGTGCCAGCAGCGTGAGCTCTGGAAACACCATATATTTT. The full variable domain, rest sourced from reference TRBV9 and TRBJ1-3, is DSGVTQTPKHLITATGQRVTLRCSPRSGDLSVYWYQQSLDQGLQFLIQYYNGEERAKGNILERFSAQQFPDLHSELNLSSLELGDSALYFCASSVSSGNTIYFGEGSWLTVV.

The chain recombines TRBV7-8 with TRBJ2-1, with a tentative D call TRBD2 (6 bases). V was cut by 4 bases and J by 8 bases, with 12 bases left in between. The CDR3 length is 13 residues. The germline V gene has CDR1 SGHVS and CDR2 FQNEAQ. CDR3 coding DNA: TGTGCCAGCAGCTCTAGTTCGGGAGATGAGCAGTTCTTC. It translates to CASSSSSGDEQFF.

The chain couples TRBV28 to TRBJ1-2; D is ambiguous. V shed 3 bases and J shed 5 bases, with 10 bases lying between them. The CDR3 runs 13 residues. Germline lookup yields CDR1 MDHEN and CDR2 SYDVKM. The CDR3 nucleotides read TGTGCCAGCAGTTTCGCCCGTTATTATGGCTACACCTTC. This encodes CASSFARYYGYTF.

The rearrangement uses TRBV6-1 and TRBJ1-3; TRBD1 matches at 7 bases. The germline V gene has CDR1 MNHNS and CDR2 SASEGT. The CDR3 is made up of 15 amino acids. V shed 4 bases and J 5 bases; nucleotides not matched to a gene: 8. CDR3 sequence (DNA): TGTGCCAGCAGTGGCCGGGACAGACTAAGAAACACCATATATTTT. Encoded protein: CASSGRDRLRNTIYF.

As to this clone: Other DNA variants within this sample encode the same CDR3. The chain has TRBV5-1 and TRBJ1-1; 8 nucleotides match TRBD1. V shed 4 bases, J shed 0 bases, and the junction held 2 bases outside the gene matches. CDR3 length: 14 residues. Germline-derived CDR1 and CDR2 are SGHRS and YFSETQ. In DNA form, the CDR3 reads TGCGCCAGCAGCCTACAGGGGGTGAACACTGAAGCTTTCTTT. This translates into CASSLQGVNTEAFF. Using reference TRBV5-1 and TRBJ1-1 for the parts outside the CDR3, the full variable domain is KAGVTQTPRYLIKTRGQQVTLSCSPISGHRSVSWYQQTPGQGLQFLFEYFSETQRNKGNFPGRFSGRQFSNSRSEMNVSTLELGDSALYLCASSLQGVNTEAFFGQGTRLTVV.

The chain carries TRBV11-3 and TRBJ2-1; 9 bases are a match to TRBD1. This CDR3 comprises 14 residues. With 1 base clipped from V and 6 bases from J, the junction kept 1 base outside the gene matches. The germline CDR1 and CDR2 sequences are SGHNT and YENEEA. The CDR3 nucleotides read TGTGCCAGCAGCTTAGGGACAGGGGTCAATGAGCAGTTCTTC. Translating gives CASSLGTGVNEQFF.

This clone was counted a few times. The chain links TRBV18 to TRBJ1-1; possibly TRBD1 for D (6 bases). V lost 5 bases to trimming and J lost 7 bases, with 20 bases between them. The CDR3 consists of 15 residues. CDR1 is KGHSH, CDR2 LQKENI, per germline. The CDR3 coding sequence is TGTGCCAGCTCAACTCAATCGGGACACACCGGTGAAGCTTTCTTT. Protein product: CASSTQSGHTGEAFF.

The chain is built from TRBV6-5 and TRBJ2-3; 9 bases match TRBD1. The CDR3 sequence is 15 residues long. Germline values: CDR1 MNHEY, CDR2 SVGAGI. The V segment lost 0 bases and the J segment 4 bases; nucleotides outside the gene matches: 2. The CDR3 nucleotides read TGTGCCAGCAGTTACTCACGACAGGGGGCAGATACGCAGTATTTT. Residues: CASSYSRQGADTQYF.

V and J are TRBV7-9 and TRBJ2-1; D is possibly TRBD2 (5 bases). Between the trimmed V and J ends, which lost 5 bases and 0 bases, there was a span of 14 bases. The CDR3 length is 16 residues. Germline V gene data show CDR1 as SEHNR and CDR2 as FQNEAQ (reference sequence). The CDR3: CASSPKARASYNEQFF. The CDR3 DNA sequence: TGTGCCAGCAGCCCTAAAGCGAGGGCCTCCTACAATGAGCAGTTCTTC.